Detailed here is one TCR beta chain. The antigen is unknown. The data belong to a study of cytomegalovirus exposure and HLA in healthy donors. Overall study context: Within the Caucasian-associated ancestry cluster were under 85% of the roughly 360 genotyped donors.

The CDR3 sequence is 20 residues long. V was clipped by 3 bases and J by 3 bases; unmatched bases: 20. The germline V gene has CDR1 LNHDA and CDR2 SQIVND (reference sequence). Study-level points and caveats: Association of about 17,000 TCR beta sequences with HLA alleles was found at 0.05 false discovery rate in a later analysis. Many donors shared some public TCRs, even though most TCR sequences were rare.

In the PCR, 60 Vbeta and 13 Jbeta primers were used. Data came from immunoSEQ multiplex PCR; TCRdb stores just in-frame clones and leaves some out. The repertoire holds roughly 130,000 clones, with roughly 78% as singletons. Donors showed nominal health when sampled, although they likely had unrecorded immune exposures. Material: PBMCs. The clonotype was recovered from a man aged 35 to 55 in good health and CMV-seronegative. The V and J genes are TRBV19 and TRBJ1-5, with TRBD1 matching over 7 bases. The CDR3 region is CASSILPGQTNYLDNQPQHF. CDR3 nucleotide sequence: TGTGCCAGTAGTATTCTACCGGGACAGACAAACTACTTAGACAATCAGCCCCAGCATTTT.